This TCR beta chain is from a study of OX40 agonist ivuxolimab in advanced cancers. Study-level background: Three individuals attained partial responses, comprising one hepatocellular carcinoma case and two cutaneous melanoma cases. Whole-study results and caveats: At doses 0.1 to 3.0 mg/kg, CD4+ and CD8+ clones expanded.

The CDR3 covers 16 residues. Germline CDR1 and CDR2: MNHEY and SMNVEV (reference sequence). V gave up 7 bases and J gave up 1 base, with 17 bases separating them. Data came from immunoSEQ multiplex PCR; TCRdb stores just in-frame clones and leaves some out. The sample records some 100,000 clones, approximately 84% being singletons. About this clone: Its specificity is unknown.

The receptor was isolated from an adult with an advanced solid tumor such as melanoma, head and neck, liver or kidney cancer. The V gene is TRBV27, the J gene TRBJ2-1; possibly TRBD1 for D (5 bases). Sequences were derived from CD4+ or CD8+ T cells sorted from blood, sampled in a trial of the OX40 agonist ivuxolimab. The CDR3 region has the DNA TGTGCCAGCACAGGGCTGGGTGCCTCTTCCTACAATGAGCAGTTCTTC. Its protein product is CASTGLGASSYNEQFF.